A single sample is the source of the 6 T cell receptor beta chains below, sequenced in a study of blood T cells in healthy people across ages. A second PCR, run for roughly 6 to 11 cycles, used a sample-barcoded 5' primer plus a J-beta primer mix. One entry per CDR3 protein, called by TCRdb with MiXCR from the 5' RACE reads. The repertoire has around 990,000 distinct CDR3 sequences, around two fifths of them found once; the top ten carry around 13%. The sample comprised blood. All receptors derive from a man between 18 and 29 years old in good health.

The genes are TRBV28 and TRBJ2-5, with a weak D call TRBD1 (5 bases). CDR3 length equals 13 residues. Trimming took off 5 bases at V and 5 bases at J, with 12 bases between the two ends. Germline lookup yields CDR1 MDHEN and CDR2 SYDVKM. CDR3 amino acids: CASSGRQRETQYF. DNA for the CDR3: TGTGCCAGCAGTGGAAGACAGAGGGAGACCCAGTACTTC.

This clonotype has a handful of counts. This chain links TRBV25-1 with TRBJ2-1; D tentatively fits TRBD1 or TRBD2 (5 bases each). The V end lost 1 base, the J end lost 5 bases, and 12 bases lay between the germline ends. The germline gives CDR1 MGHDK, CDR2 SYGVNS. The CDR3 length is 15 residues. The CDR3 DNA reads TGTGCCAGCAGTGAATCCACCGGGGCCAACAATGAGCAGTTCTTC. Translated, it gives CASSESTGANNEQFF.

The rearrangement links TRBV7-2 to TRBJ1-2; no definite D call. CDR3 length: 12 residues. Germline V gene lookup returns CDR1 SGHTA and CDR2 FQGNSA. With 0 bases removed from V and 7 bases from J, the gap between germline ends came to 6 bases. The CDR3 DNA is TGTGCCAGCAGCTTAGCAGGGCTTGGCTACACCTTC. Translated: CASSLAGLGYTF.

CDR3 nucleotides: TGTGCCAGCAGCGAGATACAGGGGCCCCTCTATGGCTACACCTTC. Protein: CASSEIQGPLYGYTF. J is TRBJ1-2 and V is TRBV7-9, with TRBD1 identical over 7 bases. Germline CDR1 and CDR2: SEHNR and FQNEAQ (reference sequence). With V trimmed by 5 bases and J by 4 bases, 10 bases remained unmatched. The CDR3 runs 15 residues.

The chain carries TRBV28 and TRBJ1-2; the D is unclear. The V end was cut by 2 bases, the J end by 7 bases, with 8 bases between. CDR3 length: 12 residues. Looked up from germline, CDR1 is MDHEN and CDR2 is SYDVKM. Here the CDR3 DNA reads TGTGCCAGCAGTTTAAAGGCCGGTGGCTACACCTTC. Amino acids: CASSLKAGGYTF.

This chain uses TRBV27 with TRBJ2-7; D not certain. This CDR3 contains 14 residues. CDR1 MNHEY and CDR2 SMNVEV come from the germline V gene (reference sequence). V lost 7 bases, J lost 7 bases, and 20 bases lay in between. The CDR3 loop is CASTIRPGYNEQYF. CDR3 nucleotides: TGTGCCAGCACCATAAGACCAGGCTACAATGAGCAGTACTTC.